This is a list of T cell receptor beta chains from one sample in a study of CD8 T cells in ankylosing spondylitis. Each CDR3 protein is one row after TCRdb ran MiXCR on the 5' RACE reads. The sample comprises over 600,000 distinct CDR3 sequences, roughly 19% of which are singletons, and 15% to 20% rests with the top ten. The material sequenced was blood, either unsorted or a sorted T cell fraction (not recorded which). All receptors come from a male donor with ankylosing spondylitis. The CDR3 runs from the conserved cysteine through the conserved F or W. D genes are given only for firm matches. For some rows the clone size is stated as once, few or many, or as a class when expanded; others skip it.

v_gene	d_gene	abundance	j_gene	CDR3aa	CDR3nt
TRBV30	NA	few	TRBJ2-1	CAWAGDSSYNEQFF	TGTGCCTGGGCGGGGGACAGCTCCTACAATGAGCAGTTCTTC
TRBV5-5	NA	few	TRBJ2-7	CASSSGAGTVQIYEQYF	TGTGCCAGCAGCTCGGGGGCCGGGACAGTGCAAATCTACGAGCAGTACTTC
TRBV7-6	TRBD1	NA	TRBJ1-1	CASSRRTGNTEAFF	TGTGCCAGCAGCCGGCGGACAGGGAACACTGAAGCTTTCTTT
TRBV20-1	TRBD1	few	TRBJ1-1	CSARRNWGQGATEAFF	TGCAGTGCTAGGAGGAACTGGGGACAGGGGGCCACTGAAGCTTTCTTT
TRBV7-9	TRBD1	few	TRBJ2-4	CASSSRTGQAKNIQYF	TGTGCCAGCAGCTCGAGGACAGGGCAGGCCAAAAACATTCAGTACTTC
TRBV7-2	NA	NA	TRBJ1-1	CASSLVARNTEAFF	TGTGCCAGCAGCTTAGTTGCCAGGAACACTGAAGCTTTCTTT
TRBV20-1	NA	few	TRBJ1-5	CSAGGPYGQPQHF	TGCAGTGCTGGAGGGCCCTACGGGCAGCCCCAGCATTTT
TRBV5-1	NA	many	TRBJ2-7	CASSSNTYEQYF	TGTGCCAGCAGCTCTAATACCTACGAGCAGTACTTC
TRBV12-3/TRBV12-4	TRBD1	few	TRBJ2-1	CASRRNRDRVNEQFF	TGTGCCAGCAGACGTAACCGGGACAGGGTGAATGAGCAGTTCTTC
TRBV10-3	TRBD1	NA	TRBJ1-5	CAISGGQGNQPQHF	TGTGCCATCAGTGGGGGACAGGGAAATCAGCCCCAGCATTTT
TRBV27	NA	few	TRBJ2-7	CASSLADNYEQYF	TGTGCCAGCAGTTTGGCGGACAACTACGAGCAGTACTTC
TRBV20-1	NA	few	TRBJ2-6	CSATGSRANVLTF	TGCAGTGCTACAGGGTCAAGGGCCAACGTCCTGACTTTC
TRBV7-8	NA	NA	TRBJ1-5	CASSLVEDQPQHF	TGTGCCAGCAGCTTAGTAGAGGATCAGCCCCAGCATTTT
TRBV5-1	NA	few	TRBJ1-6	CASSLNGGRSSPLHF	TGCGCCAGCAGCTTGAACGGGGGCCGGAGTTCACCCCTCCACTTT
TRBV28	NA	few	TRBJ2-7	CASSLGRVTGEQYF	TGTGCCAGCAGTTTGGGTAGGGTCACCGGGGAGCAGTACTTC
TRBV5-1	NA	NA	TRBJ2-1	CASTAWGDSSYNEQFF	TGCGCCAGCACCGCTTGGGGGGATAGCAGCTACAATGAGCAGTTCTTC
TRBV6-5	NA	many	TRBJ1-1	CASSLTALAEAFF	TGTGCCAGCAGCCTTACTGCTCTGGCTGAAGCTTTCTTT
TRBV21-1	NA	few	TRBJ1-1	CASSLPCRDENTEAFF	TGTGCCAGCAGCCTACCCTGCAGGGACGAGAACACTGAAGCTTTCTTT
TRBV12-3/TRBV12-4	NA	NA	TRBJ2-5	CASSLARDFGETQYF	TGTGCCAGCAGTTTAGCAAGGGACTTTGGGGAGACCCAGTACTTC
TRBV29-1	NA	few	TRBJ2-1	CSAHGSGEQFF	TGCAGCGCCCACGGCAGCGGTGAGCAGTTCTTC
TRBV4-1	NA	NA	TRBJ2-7	CASSAPGNTYEQYF	TGCGCCAGCAGCGCGCCAGGTAATACCTACGAGCAGTACTTC
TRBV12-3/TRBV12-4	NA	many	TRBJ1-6	CASSPTGGSPLHF	TGTGCCAGCAGTCCTACAGGTGGATCACCCCTCCACTTT
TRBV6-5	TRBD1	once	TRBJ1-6	CASSYGQGGSPLHF	TGTGCCAGCAGTTACGGGCAGGGGGGTTCACCCCTCCACTTT
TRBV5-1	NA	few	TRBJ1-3	CASSLEGTPRSGNTIYF	TGCGCCAGCAGCTTGGAAGGGACACCTCGCTCTGGAAACACCATATATTTT
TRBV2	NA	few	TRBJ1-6	CASRGEFSSPLHF	TGTGCCAGCCGCGGGGAGTTCAGTTCACCCCTCCACTTT
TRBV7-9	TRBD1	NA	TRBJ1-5	CASSLVGRGGNQPQHF	TGTGCCAGCAGCTTAGTTGGCAGGGGGGGCAATCAGCCCCAGCATTTT
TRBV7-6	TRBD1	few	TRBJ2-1	CASSLGQGSGNEQFF	TGTGCCAGCAGCTTAGGACAGGGGAGCGGCAATGAGCAGTTCTTC
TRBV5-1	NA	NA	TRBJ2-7	CASSSAGSGYKQYF	TGCGCCAGCAGCTCGGCGGGAAGCGGGTACAAGCAGTACTTC
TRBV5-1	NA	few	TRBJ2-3	CASSLRAGSTDTQYF	TGCGCCAGCAGCTTGCGCGCGGGTAGCACAGATACGCAGTATTTT
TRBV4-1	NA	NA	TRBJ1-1	CASSQAIGLNTEAFF	TGCGCCAGCAGCCAAGCCATAGGACTAAACACTGAAGCTTTCTTT
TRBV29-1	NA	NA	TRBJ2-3	CSVAGLGTDTQYF	TGCAGCGTTGCGGGTCTGGGAACAGATACGCAGTATTTT
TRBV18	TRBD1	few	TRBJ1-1	CASSGQGAGVNTEAFF	TGTGCCAGCTCAGGACAGGGGGCGGGAGTGAACACTGAAGCTTTCTTT
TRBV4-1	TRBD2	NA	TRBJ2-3	CATGTPGPRGGADTQYF	TGCGCCACCGGTACCCCAGGTCCACGGGGGGGCGCCGATACGCAGTATTTT
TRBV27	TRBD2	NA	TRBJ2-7	CASSFLTSGGGIPHEQYF	TGTGCCAGCAGTTTTTTGACTAGCGGGGGCGGGATTCCCCACGAGCAGTACTTC
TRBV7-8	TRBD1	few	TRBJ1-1	CASSLPMTGGPTEAFF	TGTGCCAGCAGCTTACCAATGACAGGGGGCCCCACTGAAGCTTTCTTT
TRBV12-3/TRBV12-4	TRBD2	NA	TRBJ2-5	CASREGTSGDQETQYF	TGTGCCAGCAGGGAAGGGACTAGCGGGGACCAAGAGACCCAGTACTTC
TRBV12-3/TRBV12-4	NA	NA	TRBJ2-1	CASGRMGNEQFF	TGTGCCAGCGGGAGGATGGGCAATGAGCAGTTCTTC
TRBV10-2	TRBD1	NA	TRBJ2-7	CASSERGPYEQYF	TGCGCCAGCAGTGAGAGGGGGCCCTACGAGCAGTACTTC
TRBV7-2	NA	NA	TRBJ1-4	CASSLSGGPKKLFF	TGTGCCAGCAGCTTATCGGGGGGACCCAAAAAACTGTTTTTT
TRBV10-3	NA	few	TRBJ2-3	CAISTAGTDTQYF	TGTGCCATCAGTACAGCGGGCACAGATACGCAGTATTTT
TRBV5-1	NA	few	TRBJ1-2	CASRSQGAGNYGYTF	TGCGCCAGCAGATCGCAGGGAGCTGGTAACTATGGCTACACCTTC
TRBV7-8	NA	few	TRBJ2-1	CASSLDSSQNEQFF	TGTGCCAGCAGCTTAGACTCCTCTCAGAATGAGCAGTTCTTC
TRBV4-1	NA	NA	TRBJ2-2	CASRDWGTNTGELFF	TGCGCCAGCAGAGATTGGGGGACTAACACCGGGGAGCTGTTTTTT
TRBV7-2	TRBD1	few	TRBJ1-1	CASSLVIIGQGGTEAFF	TGTGCCAGCAGCTTAGTTATAATTGGACAGGGTGGCACTGAAGCTTTCTTT
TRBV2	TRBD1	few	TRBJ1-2	CASSGDSVNYGYTF	TGTGCCAGCAGTGGGGACAGCGTTAACTATGGCTACACCTTC
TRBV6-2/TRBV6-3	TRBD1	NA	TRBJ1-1	CASSYPPTGGPEAFF	TGTGCCAGCAGTTACCCCCCGACAGGGGGACCTGAAGCTTTCTTT
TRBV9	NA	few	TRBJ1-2	CASRPGGSDGYTF	TGTGCCAGCAGACCCGGGGGTTCGGATGGCTACACCTTC
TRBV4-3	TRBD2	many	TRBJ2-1	CASSPGLAGGFEQFF	TGCGCCAGCAGCCCCGGACTAGCGGGAGGGTTTGAGCAGTTCTTC
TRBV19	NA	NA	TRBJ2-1	CASSILDSPYNEQFF	TGTGCCAGTAGTATCCTGGACAGTCCTTACAATGAGCAGTTCTTC
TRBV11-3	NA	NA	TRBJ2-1	CASSLGRRGGEQFF	TGTGCCAGCAGCTTAGGACGCAGGGGGGGTGAGCAGTTCTTC
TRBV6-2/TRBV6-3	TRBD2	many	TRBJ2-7	CASSYAGGSYEQYF	TGTGCCAGCAGTTACGCGGGAGGCTCCTACGAGCAGTACTTC
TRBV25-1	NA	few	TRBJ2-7	CASKNPGPTPYEQYF	TGTGCCAGCAAAAATCCGGGACCCACACCCTACGAGCAGTACTTC
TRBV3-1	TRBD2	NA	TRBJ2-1	CASSPGTSGRMYNEQFF	TGTGCCAGCAGCCCCGGGACTAGCGGGAGAATGTACAATGAGCAGTTCTTC